This T cell receptor (beta chain) was captured by sequencing in a study of T cell responses to AZD1222 COVID-19 vaccine. Clones were sequenced by immunoSEQ multiplex PCR, and TCRdb holds only the in-frame ones, with some missing. The sample holds approximately 84,000 clones, 85% to 90% seen once. CDR3 length: 12 amino acids. V was clipped by 5 bases and J by 5 bases, with 4 bases between them. Germline CDR1 MNHEY, CDR2 SMNVEV (reference sequence). Specimen: peripheral blood, collected 28 days after the second AZD1222 dose. V usage is TRBV27 and J usage is TRBJ1-6; D not certain. The TCR comes from an adult who received the AZD1222 COVID-19 vaccine. The CDR3 DNA reads as TGTGCCAGCAGTAGAAATAATTCACCCCTCCACTTT. Translation gives CASSRNNSPLHF.